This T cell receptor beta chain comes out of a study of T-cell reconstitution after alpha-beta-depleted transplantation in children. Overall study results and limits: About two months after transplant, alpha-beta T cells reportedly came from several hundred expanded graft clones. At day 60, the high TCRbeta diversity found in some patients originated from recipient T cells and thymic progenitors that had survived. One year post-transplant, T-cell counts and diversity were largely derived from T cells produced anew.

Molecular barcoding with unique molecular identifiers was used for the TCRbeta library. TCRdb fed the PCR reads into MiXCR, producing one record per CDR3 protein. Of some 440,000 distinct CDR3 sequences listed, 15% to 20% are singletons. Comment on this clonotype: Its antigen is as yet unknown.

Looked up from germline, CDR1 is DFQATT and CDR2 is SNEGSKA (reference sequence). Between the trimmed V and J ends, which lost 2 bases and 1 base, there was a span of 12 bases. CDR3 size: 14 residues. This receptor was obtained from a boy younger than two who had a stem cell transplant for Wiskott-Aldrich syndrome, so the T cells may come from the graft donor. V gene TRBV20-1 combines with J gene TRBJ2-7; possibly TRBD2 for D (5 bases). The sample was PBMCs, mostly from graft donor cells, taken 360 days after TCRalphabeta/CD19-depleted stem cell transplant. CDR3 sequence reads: CSARLAYTSYEQYF. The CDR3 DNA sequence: TGCAGTGCTAGACTAGCTTATACATCCTACGAGCAGTACTTC.